The next 2 T cell receptor beta chains were all read from a single sample in a study of cytomegalovirus exposure and HLA in healthy donors. Primers for the PCR totalled 60 Vbeta and 13 Jbeta. The method was immunoSEQ multiplex PCR; TCRdb's version includes in-frame clones alone and lacks a portion of them. The profile shows about 91,000 clones, 55% to 65% of them singletons. Sequenced material: PBMCs. The origin of the receptors is a human donor in good health.

The chain uses TRBV6-5 and TRBJ2-7, with D tentatively TRBD1 (6 bases). Germline CDR1 is MNHEY and CDR2 is SVGAGI. The V gene lost 6 bases and the J gene lost 3 bases, with 15 bases spanning the gap. The CDR3 consists of 14 residues. CDR3 sequence (DNA): TGTGCCAGCAGCCCTACAGGGACGGGCTACGAGCAGTACTTC. Protein product: CASSPTGTGYEQYF.

The V gene is TRBV2, the J gene TRBJ1-2; 10 bases fit TRBD1. The CDR3 length is 17 residues. Trimming removed 6 bases from V and 6 bases from J; junction bases left unmatched: 16. The V gene's germline CDR1 is SNHLY and CDR2 FYNNEI. CDR3 amino acids: CASRNRDRGFGADGYTF. CDR3 in DNA: TGTGCCAGCAGGAACCGGGACAGGGGTTTTGGGGCAGATGGCTACACCTTC.